The 17 T cell receptor beta chains given below trace back to one sample, sequenced in a study of blood T cell repertoires in COVID-19. Some clones are missing from TCRdb's copy, which holds only in-frame ones; the method was immunoSEQ multiplex PCR. This table holds about 190,000 clones, about 85% found once. The material sequenced was peripheral blood. The receptors shown here come from a man younger than 45 with acute or convalescent COVID-19.

The rearrangement uses TRBV7-3 and TRBJ2-5; 9 nucleotides match TRBD1. The CDR3 extends over 15 amino acids. The trim removed 4 bases at V and 4 bases at J, leaving 7 bases unmatched. Germline values: CDR1 SGHTA, CDR2 FQGTGA. DNA for the CDR3: TGTGCCAGCAGCTATAGGACAGGGGATGGAGAGACCCAGTACTTC. It codes for CASSYRTGDGETQYF.

The V call is TRBV3-1 (or the pseudogene TRBV3-2), the J call TRBJ2-5, with TRBD2 matching over 12 bases. Germline CDR1 LGHDT, CDR2 YNNKEL (reference sequence). Trimming cost V 1 base and J 5 bases; bases outside gene matches: 8. The CDR3 is 17 residues long. CDR3 sequence reads: CASSQATSGGSRETQYF. For the CDR3, the DNA is TGTGCCAGCAGCCAAGCAACTAGCGGGGGGAGTAGGGAGACCCAGTACTTC.

The chain joins TRBV15 to TRBJ2-1, with 11 positions matching TRBD2. Trimming removed 6 bases from V and 15 bases from J; junction bases left unmatched: 10. There are 13 residues in the CDR3. The germline V gene encodes CDR1 LNHNV and CDR2 YYDKDF (reference sequence). The CDR3 DNA reads TGTGCCACCAGATCCGGGACTAGCGGTCAAAGGTTCTTC. Translated, it gives CATRSGTSGQRFF. The whole variable domain, filled in from reference TRBV15 and TRBJ2-1, reads DAMVIQNPRYQVTQFGKPVTLSCSQTLNHNVMYWYQQKSSQAPKLLFHYYDKDFNNEADTPDNFQSRRPNTSFCFLDIRSPGLGDTAMYLCATRSGTSGQRFFGPGTRLTVL.

The V call is TRBV10-1, the J call TRBJ2-3, with 8 positions matching TRBD2. Trimming took 2 bases from V and 8 from J; bases not matched to a gene: 6. The CDR3 covers 14 residues. Germline CDR1 reads WNHNN; CDR2 reads SYGVQD (reference sequence). The CDR3 reads CASSEGSGVATQYF. CDR3 bases: TGCGCCAGCAGTGAGGGTAGCGGGGTGGCTACGCAGTATTTT.

J is TRBJ2-1 and V is TRBV4-1; D perhaps matches TRBD2 (6 bases). The V gene lost 1 base and the J gene lost 5 bases, with 15 bases spanning the gap. The CDR3 covers 16 residues. Germline V CDR1 and CDR2: MGHRA, YSYEKL. The CDR3 is CASSQALGGGNNEQFF. Written as DNA, the CDR3 is TGCGCCAGCAGCCAAGCATTGGGAGGTGGAAACAATGAGCAGTTCTTC.

V is TRBV30 and J is TRBJ2-7, with 11 bases identical to TRBD1. Germline assignment: CDR1 GTSNPN and CDR2 SVGIG (reference sequence). This CDR3 spans 12 amino acids. J gave up 11 bases and V 2 bases, and 5 bases lay outside the gene matches. The CDR3 DNA is TGTGCCTGGAGTTCGGGGACAGGGGGGAAGTACTTC. It encodes CAWSSGTGGKYF.

The J gene is TRBJ2-7, the V gene TRBV29-1; possible D gene TRBD2, 6 bases. This CDR3 comprises 12 residues. The germline V gene has CDR1 SQVTM and CDR2 ANQGSEA. V lost 5 bases and J lost 3, with 11 bases in between. This chain's CDR3 is CSVRPGGYEQYF. The CDR3 nucleotides are TGCAGCGTTCGGCCCGGGGGCTACGAGCAGTACTTC.

The chain links TRBV28 to TRBJ1-3, with D uncertain. V was trimmed by 5 bases and J by 1 base, leaving 9 bases between them. In germline, CDR1 is MDHEN, CDR2 SYDVKM. The CDR3 totals 14 residues. The CDR3 loop reads CASSAPGSGNTIYF. CDR3 DNA: TGTGCCAGCAGTGCACCAGGTTCTGGAAACACCATATATTTT. The entire variable domain, with the rest obtained from reference TRBV28 and TRBJ1-3, is as follows: DVKVTQSSRYLVKRTGEKVFLECVQDMDHENMFWYRQDPGLGLRLIYFSYDVKMKEKGDIPEGYSVSREKKERFSLILESASTNQTSMYLCASSAPGSGNTIYFGEGSWLTVV.

The count of this clone is one. This chain joins TRBV5-5 and TRBJ2-7; TRBD2 matches 7 bases. This CDR3 is 16 amino acids long. V shed 4 bases, J shed 2 bases, and the junction held 12 bases outside the gene matches. Per the germline V gene, CDR1 is SGHKS and CDR2 is YYEKEE (reference sequence). The CDR3 nucleotides are TGTGCCAGCAGCGGGAGAGGGAGGGAGGCGACCTACGAGCAGTACTTC. Amino acids: CASSGRGREATYEQYF.

The chain joins TRBV5-1 to TRBJ2-1; 9 bases are a match to TRBD1. There are 16 residues in the CDR3. Germline trimming cut 0 bases from V and 7 bases from J; bases unmatched to any gene: 8. Germline-derived CDR1 and CDR2 are SGHRS and YFSETQ. The CDR3 region has the DNA TGCGCCAGCAGCTTGGTTTCGGGGACAGGGTCGAATGAGCAGTTCTTC. Protein sequence: CASSLVSGTGSNEQFF.

The rearrangement uses TRBV12-5 and TRBJ2-7; 7 bases map to TRBD1. Unmatched junction bases numbered 13, after V lost 6 bases and J lost 2 bases. This CDR3 contains 16 residues. Germline assignment: CDR1 LGHNT and CDR2 FRNRAP. CDR3 in amino acids: CASGFSLQDRPYEQYF. The CDR3 DNA is TGTGCTAGTGGCTTCTCCCTTCAGGACAGGCCCTACGAGCAGTACTTC.

The chain is built from TRBV10-2 and TRBJ1-4; 8 positions agree with TRBD1. CDR1 and CDR2 (germline): WSHSY, SAAADI. CDR3 length: 14 amino acids. With 6 bases clipped from V and 5 bases from J, the junction kept 5 bases outside the gene matches. CDR3 loop: CASSRTGPNEKLFF. CDR3 DNA: TGCGCCAGCAGCAGGACAGGGCCGAATGAAAAACTGTTTTTT.

The chain employs TRBV3-1 (or the pseudogene TRBV3-2) and TRBJ1-1; D is possibly TRBD1 (5 bases). The germline gives CDR1 LGHDT, CDR2 YNNKEL (reference sequence). The CDR3 has 13 residues. Trimming removed 4 bases at V and 4 bases at J, with 10 bases between. CDR3 DNA sequence: TGTGCCAGCAGCCGTCAGGGTCTCACTGAAGCTTTCTTT. It codes for CASSRQGLTEAFF.

The V gene is TRBV28, the J gene TRBJ1-5; tentatively, D is TRBD1 (5 bases). The germline gives CDR1 MDHEN, CDR2 SYDVKM. The CDR3 totals 15 residues. V shed 4 bases and J shed 0 bases, with 10 bases lying between them. The DNA for the CDR3 is TGTGCCAGCAGTTCCGCAGGGAATAGCAATCAGCCCCAGCATTTT. The encoded protein is CASSSAGNSNQPQHF.

The rearrangement uses TRBV3-1 (or the pseudogene TRBV3-2) and TRBJ1-5, with 8 bases fitting TRBD1. The CDR3 contains 14 residues. V trimming: 0 bases; J trimming: 9 bases; junction bases outside the gene matches: 4. Germline-derived CDR1 and CDR2 are LGHDT and YNNKEL (reference sequence). Written as DNA, the CDR3 is TGTGCCAGCAGCCAAGACAGGGGGCTTTGGCCCCAGCATTTT. This encodes CASSQDRGLWPQHF.

This clone was seen once. The chain has TRBV9 and TRBJ1-1; D gene unclear. Trimming left V 3 bases short and J 5 bases short, with 17 bases between. From germline, CDR1 is SGDLS and CDR2 YYNGEE. This CDR3 has 15 residues. The CDR3 spells CASSAPFTGGTEAFF. CDR3 bases: TGTGCCAGCAGCGCCCCCTTTACGGGTGGTACTGAAGCTTTCTTT.

The rearrangement joins TRBV2 to TRBJ1-4, with 7 bases lining up with TRBD1. Germline V lookup: CDR1 SNHLY, CDR2 FYNNEI. Trimming cost V 6 bases and J 4 bases; bases outside gene matches: 5. CDR3 length: 14 residues. The CDR3 loop is CASRETGINEKLFF. In DNA form, the CDR3 reads TGTGCCAGCAGGGAGACAGGGATTAATGAAAAACTGTTTTTT.